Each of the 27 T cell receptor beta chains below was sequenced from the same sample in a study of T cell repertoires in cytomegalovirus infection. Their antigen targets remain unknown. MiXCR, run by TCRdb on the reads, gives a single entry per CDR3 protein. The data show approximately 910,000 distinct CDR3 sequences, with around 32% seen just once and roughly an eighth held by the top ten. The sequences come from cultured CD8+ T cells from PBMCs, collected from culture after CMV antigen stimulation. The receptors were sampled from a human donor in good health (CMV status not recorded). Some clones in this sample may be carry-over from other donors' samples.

CDR3 region: CASSHRERSQPQHF. In nucleotides, the CDR3 is TGTGCCAGTAGTCACAGGGAGAGGAGTCAGCCCCAGCATTTT. V and J are TRBV19 and TRBJ1-5; maybe TRBD1 (6 bases). The CDR3 covers 14 residues. Germline V gene data show CDR1 as LNHDA and CDR2 as SQIVND (reference sequence). V was trimmed by 5 bases and J by 6 bases, leaving 14 bases between them.

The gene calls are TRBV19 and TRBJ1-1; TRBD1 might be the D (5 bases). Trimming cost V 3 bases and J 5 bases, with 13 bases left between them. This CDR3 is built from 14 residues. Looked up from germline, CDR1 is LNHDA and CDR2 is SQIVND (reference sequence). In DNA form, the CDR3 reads TGTGCCAGTAGTATTGGGGGGTTCGTGACTGAAGCTTTCTTT. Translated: CASSIGGFVTEAFF.

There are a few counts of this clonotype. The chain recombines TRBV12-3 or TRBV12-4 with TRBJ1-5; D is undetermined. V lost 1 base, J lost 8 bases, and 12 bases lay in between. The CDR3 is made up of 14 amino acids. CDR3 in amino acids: CASSLDGVGEPQHF. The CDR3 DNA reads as TGTGCCAGCAGTTTAGACGGGGTAGGTGAGCCCCAGCATTTT.

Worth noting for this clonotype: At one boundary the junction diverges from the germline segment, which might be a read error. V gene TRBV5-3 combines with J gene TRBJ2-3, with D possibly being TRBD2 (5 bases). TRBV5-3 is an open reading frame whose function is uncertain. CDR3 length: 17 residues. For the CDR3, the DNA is TGTGCCAGCAGCTTCGTGGGCGGGTTCTCGGGCACAGATACGCAGTATTTT. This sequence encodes CASSFVGGFSGTDTQYF.

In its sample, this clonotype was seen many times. The CDR3 DNA follows: TGTGCCAGCAGCTTAGCGCACAGGGGGCCCTACAATGAGCAGTTCTTC. Amino acid sequence: CASSLAHRGPYNEQFF. The V call is TRBV7-6, the J call TRBJ2-1; 9 bases fit TRBD1. Germline V gives CDR1 SGHVS, CDR2 FNYEAQ. The CDR3 is 16 amino acids. V lost 0 bases to trimming and J lost 2 bases; unmatched junction nucleotides: 2.

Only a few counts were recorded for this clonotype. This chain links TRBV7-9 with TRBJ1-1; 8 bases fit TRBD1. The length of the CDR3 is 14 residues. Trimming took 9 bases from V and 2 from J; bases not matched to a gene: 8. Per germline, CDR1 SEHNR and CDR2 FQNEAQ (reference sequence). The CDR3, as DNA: TGTGCCAGTATGGACAGGGCCTCTAACACTGAAGCTTTCTTT. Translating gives CASMDRASNTEAFF.

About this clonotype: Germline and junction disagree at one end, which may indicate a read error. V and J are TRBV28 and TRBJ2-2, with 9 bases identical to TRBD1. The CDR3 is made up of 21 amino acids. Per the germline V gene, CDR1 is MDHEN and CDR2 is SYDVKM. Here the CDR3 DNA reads TGTGTCAGCAGGACTCCTACCCTTGGGGGACAGGGTTCCCCGAACACCGGGGAGCTGTTTTTT. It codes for CVSRTPTLGGQGSPNTGELFF.

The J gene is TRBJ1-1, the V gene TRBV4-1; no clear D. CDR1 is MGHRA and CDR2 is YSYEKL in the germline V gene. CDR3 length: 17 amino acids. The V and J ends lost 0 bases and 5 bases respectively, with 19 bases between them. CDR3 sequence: CASSQDPGSLGGTEAFF. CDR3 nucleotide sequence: TGCGCCAGCAGCCAAGACCCCGGGTCCCTCGGAGGAACTGAAGCTTTCTTT.

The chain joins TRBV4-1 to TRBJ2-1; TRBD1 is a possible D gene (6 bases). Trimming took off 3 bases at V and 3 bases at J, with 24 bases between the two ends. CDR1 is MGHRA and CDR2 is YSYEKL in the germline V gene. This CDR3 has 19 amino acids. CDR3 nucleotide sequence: TGCGCCAGCAGCCATCCTACGACAGGTCGATCATCTTACTACAATGAGCAGTTCTTC. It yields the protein CASSHPTTGRSSYYNEQFF.

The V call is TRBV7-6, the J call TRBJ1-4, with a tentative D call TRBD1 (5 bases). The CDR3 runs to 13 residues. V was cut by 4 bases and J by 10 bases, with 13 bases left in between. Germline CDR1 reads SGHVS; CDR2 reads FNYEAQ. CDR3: CASSSGTVPKLFF. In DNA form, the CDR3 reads TGTGCCAGCAGCTCCGGGACCGTCCCAAAACTGTTTTTT.

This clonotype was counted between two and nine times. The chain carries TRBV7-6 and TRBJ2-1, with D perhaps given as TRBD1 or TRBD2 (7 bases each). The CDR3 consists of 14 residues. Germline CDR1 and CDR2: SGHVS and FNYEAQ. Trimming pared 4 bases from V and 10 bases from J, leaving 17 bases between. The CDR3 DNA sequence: TGTGCCAGCAGCTCCGCGGGGAGGGGGCCCGAGCAGTTCTTC. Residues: CASSSAGRGPEQFF.

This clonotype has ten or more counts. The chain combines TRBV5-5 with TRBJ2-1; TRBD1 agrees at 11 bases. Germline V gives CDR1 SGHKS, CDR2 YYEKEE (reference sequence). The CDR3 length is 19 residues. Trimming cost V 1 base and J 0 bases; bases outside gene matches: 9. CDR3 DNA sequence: TGTGCCAGCAGCTTGATTCGGACAGGGGGCGAGTACTCCTACAATGAGCAGTTCTTC. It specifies CASSLIRTGGEYSYNEQFF.

The DNA of the CDR3 is TGTGCCAGCTGGAAGGATGGCACTGAAGCTTTCTTT. It yields the protein CASWKDGTEAFF. V and J are TRBV7-2 and TRBJ1-1; no reliable D call. This CDR3 has 12 residues. Trimming shortened V by 8 bases and J by 4 bases, and 11 bases separated the two germline ends. Germline CDR1 SGHTA, CDR2 FQGNSA.

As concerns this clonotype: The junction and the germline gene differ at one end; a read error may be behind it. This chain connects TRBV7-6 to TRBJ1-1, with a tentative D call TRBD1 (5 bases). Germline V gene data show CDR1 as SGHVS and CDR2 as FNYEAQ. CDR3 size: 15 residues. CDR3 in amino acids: CTSSLSRGVKTEAFF. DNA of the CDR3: TGTACCAGCAGCTTATCACGGGGGGTAAAAACTGAAGCTTTCTTT. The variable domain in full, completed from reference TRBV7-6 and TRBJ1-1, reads GAGVSQSPRYKVTKRGQDVALRCDPISGHVSLYWYRQALGQGPEFLTYFNYEAQQDKSGLPNDRFSAERPEGSISTLTIQRTEQRDSAMYRCTSSLSRGVKTEAFFGQGTRLTVV.

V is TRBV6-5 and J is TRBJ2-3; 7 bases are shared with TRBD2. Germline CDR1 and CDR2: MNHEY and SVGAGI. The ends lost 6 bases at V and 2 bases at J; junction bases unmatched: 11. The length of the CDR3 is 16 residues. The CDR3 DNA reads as TGTGCCAGCAGCCTCCGGACTAGTTCCTCCACAGATACGCAGTATTTT. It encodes CASSLRTSSSTDTQYF.

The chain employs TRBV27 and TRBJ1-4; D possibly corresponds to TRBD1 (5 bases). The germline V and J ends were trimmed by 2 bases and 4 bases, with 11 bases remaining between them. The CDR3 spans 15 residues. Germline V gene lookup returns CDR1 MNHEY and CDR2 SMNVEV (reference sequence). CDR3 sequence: CASSLSEGNNEKLFF. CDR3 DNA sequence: TGTGCCAGCAGTTTAAGCGAGGGGAATAATGAAAAACTGTTTTTT.

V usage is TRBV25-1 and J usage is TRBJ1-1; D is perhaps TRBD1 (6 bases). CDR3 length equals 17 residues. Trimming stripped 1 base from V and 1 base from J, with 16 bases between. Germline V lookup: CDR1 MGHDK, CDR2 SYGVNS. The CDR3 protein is CASSELLGGIANTEAFF. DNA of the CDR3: TGTGCCAGCAGTGAATTACTAGGGGGTATAGCGAACACTGAAGCTTTCTTT. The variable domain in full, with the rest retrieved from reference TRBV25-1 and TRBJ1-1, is EADIYQTPRYLVIGTGKKITLECSQTMGHDKMYWYQQDPGMELHLIHYSYGVNSTEKGDLSSESTVSRIRTEHFPLTLESARPSHTSQYLCASSELLGGIANTEAFFGQGTRLTVV.

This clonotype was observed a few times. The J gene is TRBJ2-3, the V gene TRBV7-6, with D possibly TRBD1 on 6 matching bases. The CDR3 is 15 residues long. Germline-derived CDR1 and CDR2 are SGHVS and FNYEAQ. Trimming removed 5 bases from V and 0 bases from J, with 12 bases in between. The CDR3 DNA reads TGTGCCAGCAGCCCGGTGGGGGCTAGCACAGATACGCAGTATTTT. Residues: CASSPVGASTDTQYF.

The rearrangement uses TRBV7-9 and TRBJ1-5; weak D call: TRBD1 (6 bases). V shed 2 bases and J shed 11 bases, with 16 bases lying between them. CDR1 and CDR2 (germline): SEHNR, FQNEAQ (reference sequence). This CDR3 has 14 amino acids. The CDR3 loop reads CASSLSPRGASQHF. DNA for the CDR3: TGTGCCAGCAGCTTAAGTCCCAGGGGAGCCTCCCAGCATTTT.

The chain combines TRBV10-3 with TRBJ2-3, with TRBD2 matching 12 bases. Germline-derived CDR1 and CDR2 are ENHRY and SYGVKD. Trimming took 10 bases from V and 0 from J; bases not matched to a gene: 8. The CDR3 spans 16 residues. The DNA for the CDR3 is TGTGCCACGTTAAGGACTAGCGGGGAGAGCACAGATACGCAGTATTTT. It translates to CATLRTSGESTDTQYF.

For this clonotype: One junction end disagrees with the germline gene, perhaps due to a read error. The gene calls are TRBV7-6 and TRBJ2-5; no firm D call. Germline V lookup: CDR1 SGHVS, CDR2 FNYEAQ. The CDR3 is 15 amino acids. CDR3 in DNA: TGTGCCAGCAGCTTAAGCTTAAAGGCCCAAGTGACCCAGTACTTC. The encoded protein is CASSLSLKAQVTQYF.

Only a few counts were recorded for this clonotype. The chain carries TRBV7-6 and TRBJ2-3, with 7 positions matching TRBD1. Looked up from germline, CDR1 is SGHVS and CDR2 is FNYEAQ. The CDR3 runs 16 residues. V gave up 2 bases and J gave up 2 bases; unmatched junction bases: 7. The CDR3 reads CASSLRQTGFTDTQYF. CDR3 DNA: TGTGCCAGCAGCTTACGACAGACAGGGTTCACAGATACGCAGTATTTT.

This chain's CDR3 is CASSLFLGSNEKLFF. The CDR3 DNA reads TGTGCCAGCAGTTTATTTTTGGGGTCTAATGAAAAACTGTTTTTT. This chain links TRBV27 with TRBJ1-4, with D unresolved. The CDR3 is 15 amino acids. Per germline, CDR1 MNHEY and CDR2 SMNVEV (reference sequence). V dropped 1 base and J dropped 3 bases, with 9 bases sitting between them.

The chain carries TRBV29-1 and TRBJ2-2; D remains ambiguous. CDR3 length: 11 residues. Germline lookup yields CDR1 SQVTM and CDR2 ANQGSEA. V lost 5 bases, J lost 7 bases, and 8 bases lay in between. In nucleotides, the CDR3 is TGCAGCGTTTGGGGTGACGGGGAGCTGTTTTTT. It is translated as CSVWGDGELFF.

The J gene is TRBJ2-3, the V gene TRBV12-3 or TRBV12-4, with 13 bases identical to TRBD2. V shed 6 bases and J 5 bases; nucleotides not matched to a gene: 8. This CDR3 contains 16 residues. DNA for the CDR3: TGTGCCAGCAGCATCGGGACTAGCGGGGATAGAGATACGCAGTATTTT. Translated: CASSIGTSGDRDTQYF.

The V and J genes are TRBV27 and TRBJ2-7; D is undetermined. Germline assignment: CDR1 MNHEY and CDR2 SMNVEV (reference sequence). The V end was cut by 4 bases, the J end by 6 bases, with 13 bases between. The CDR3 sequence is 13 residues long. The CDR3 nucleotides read TGTGCCAGCAGTTACGGAACCCATGGCGAGCAGTACTTC. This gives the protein CASSYGTHGEQYF.

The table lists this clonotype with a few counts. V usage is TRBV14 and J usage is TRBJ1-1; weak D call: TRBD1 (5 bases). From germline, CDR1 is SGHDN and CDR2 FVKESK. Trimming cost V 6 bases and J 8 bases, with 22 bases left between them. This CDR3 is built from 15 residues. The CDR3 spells CASRSTVTPPLEAFF. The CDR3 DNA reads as TGTGCCAGCAGGTCGACAGTAACTCCCCCCCTGGAAGCTTTCTTT.